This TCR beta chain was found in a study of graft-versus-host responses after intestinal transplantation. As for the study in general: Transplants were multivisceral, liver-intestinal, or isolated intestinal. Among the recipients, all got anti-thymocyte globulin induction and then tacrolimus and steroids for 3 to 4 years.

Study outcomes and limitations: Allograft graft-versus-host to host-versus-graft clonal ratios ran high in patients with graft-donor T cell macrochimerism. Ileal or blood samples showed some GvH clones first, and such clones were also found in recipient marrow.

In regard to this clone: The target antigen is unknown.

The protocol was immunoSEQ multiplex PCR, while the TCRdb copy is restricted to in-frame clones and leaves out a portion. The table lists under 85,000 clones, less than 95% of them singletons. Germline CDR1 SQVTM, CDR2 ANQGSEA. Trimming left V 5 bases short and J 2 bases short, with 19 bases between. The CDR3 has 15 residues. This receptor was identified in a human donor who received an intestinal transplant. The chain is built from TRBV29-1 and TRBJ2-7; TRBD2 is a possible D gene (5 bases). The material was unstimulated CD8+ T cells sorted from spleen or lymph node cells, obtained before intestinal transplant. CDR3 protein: CSVRTRRTPPYEQYF. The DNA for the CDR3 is TGCAGCGTTAGGACGAGACGGACTCCCCCCTACGAGCAGTACTTC.